This TCR beta chain was identified in a study of shared clonotypes between healthy human individuals. Germline V gives CDR1 LGHNT, CDR2 FRNRAP. The CDR3 runs 14 residues. The ends lost 0 bases at V and 5 bases at J; junction bases unmatched: 2. Generated by immunoSEQ multiplex PCR, the TCRdb table keeps only in-frame clones and is missing some. Here the sample spans roughly 2.4 million clones, under 97% being singletons. The J gene is TRBJ2-5, the V gene TRBV12-5; 8 nucleotides match TRBD1. This sequence was found in a man between 18 and 35 years old in good health. Sequencing was carried out using naive CD4+ T cells sorted from blood. Subset specified: CD45RA+ positively selected. The chain's CDR3 is CASGLVGDRETQYF. The CDR3 DNA follows: TGTGCTAGTGGTTTGGTTGGGGACAGGGAGACCCAGTACTTC.